The clone carrying this T cell receptor beta chain was recorded a few times. What it binds is not known. The CDR3 runs to 12 residues. The germline CDR1 and CDR2 sequences are SGHTA and FQGTGA. V trimming: 5 bases; J trimming: 16 bases; junction bases outside the gene matches: 9. The source of the sample is a study of CD8 T cells in ankylosing spondylitis. Overall study results and limits: Blood of patients with ankylosing spondylitis appeared to be characterized by a TCR beta motif of roughly eight highly homologous variants.

The TCR beta libraries were generated through quantitative 5'-RACE incorporating molecular barcodes. TCRdb called the 5' RACE reads again in MiXCR, with one record for every CDR3 protein. The sample yields about 440,000 distinct CDR3 sequences, approximately 17% seen once. The specimen sequenced was blood, either unsorted or a sorted T cell fraction (not recorded which). The chain carries TRBV7-3 and TRBJ2-1; 9 nucleotides agree with TRBD2. The clonotype comes from a male donor with ankylosing spondylitis. The CDR3 coding sequence is TGTGCCAGCAGCACACCGGGACTAGCCCTATTCTTC. This encodes CASSTPGLALFF. Variable domain in full (rest from reference TRBV7-3 and TRBJ2-1): GAGVSQTPSNKVTEKGKYVELRCDPISGHTALYWYRQSLGQGPEFLIYFQGTGAADDSGLPNDRFFAVRPEGSVSTLKIQRTERGDSAVYLCASSTPGLALFFGPGTRLTVL.